This T cell receptor beta chain was recovered during a study of T-cell reconstitution after alpha-beta-depleted transplantation in children. V shed 4 bases and J shed 5 bases, with 18 bases lying between them. The CDR3 totals 16 residues. This sample's TCRbeta library carried unique molecular identifier barcodes. MiXCR was run by TCRdb on the PCR reads, yielding one entry per CDR3 protein. The sample holds roughly 500,000 distinct CDR3 sequences, 10% to 13% seen once. The genes are TRBV12-3 or TRBV12-4 and TRBJ1-5, with D tentatively TRBD1 (5 bases). This clonotype was sampled from a child aged 2 to 10 with inherited bone marrow failure, due to receive a stem cell transplant. The material sequenced was PBMCs, taken before TCRalphabeta/CD19-depleted stem cell transplant. For the CDR3, the DNA is TGTGCCAGCAGTTCTGAGGCCCAGGGCCCACATCAGCCCCAGCATTTT. Encoded protein: CASSSEAQGPHQPQHF.